A single sample is the source of the 25 T cell receptor beta chains below, sequenced in a study of control samples from healthy donors and cancer patients. Clones were sequenced by immunoSEQ multiplex PCR, and TCRdb holds only the in-frame ones, with some missing. The data hold 95,000 to 150,000 clones, with over 75% observed a single time. The sequencing input was blood. The receptors derive from a man aged 55 to 70 in good health.

The genes are TRBV6-8 and TRBJ2-3; 8 bases match TRBD2. Germline V lookup: CDR1 MNHGY, CDR2 SAAAGT. The CDR3 extends over 19 amino acids. Unmatched junction bases numbered 17, after V lost 6 bases and J lost 0 bases. The CDR3 reads CASRHLSGVLAASTDTQYF. DNA of the CDR3: TGTGCCAGCAGGCACCTCTCGGGGGTACTAGCGGCAAGCACAGATACGCAGTATTTT.

This chain links TRBV3-1 (or the pseudogene TRBV3-2) with TRBJ1-6; weak D call: TRBD1 (6 bases). The germline CDR1 and CDR2 sequences are LGHDT and YNNKEL (reference sequence). Trimming shortened V by 6 bases and J by 10 bases, and 13 bases separated the two germline ends. The CDR3 loop spans 13 amino acids. The CDR3 loop is CASRGGQGSPLHF. DNA of the CDR3: TGTGCCAGCAGGGGGGGGCAGGGGTCACCCCTCCACTTT.

V is TRBV6-5 and J is TRBJ1-5, with D unclear. The CDR3 covers 13 residues. Trimming pared 6 bases from V and 0 bases from J, leaving 6 bases between. In germline, CDR1 is MNHEY, CDR2 SVGAGI. CDR3 in DNA: TGTGCCAGCAGACGGGGTAGCAATCAGCCCCAGCATTTT. This gives the protein CASRRGSNQPQHF.

The genes are TRBV19 and TRBJ2-7, with D perhaps matching TRBD1 (6 bases). This CDR3 is 12 amino acids long. The germline V and J ends were trimmed by 6 bases and 6 bases, with 12 bases remaining between them. Germline loops: CDR1 LNHDA, CDR2 SQIVND (reference sequence). CDR3 residues: CASSVQGTEQYF. The CDR3 region has the DNA TGTGCCAGTAGCGTACAGGGCACCGAGCAGTACTTC.

The chain employs TRBV5-1 and TRBJ2-3; no reliable D call. Looked up from germline, CDR1 is SGHRS and CDR2 is YFSETQ. V shed 1 base and J shed 1 base, with 7 bases lying between them. The CDR3 contains 14 residues. CDR3 in amino acids: CASSLRAGTDTQYF. CDR3 sequence (DNA): TGCGCCAGCAGCTTGAGGGCAGGCACAGATACGCAGTATTTT.

This clone is a singleton in its sample. The chain combines TRBV5-1 with TRBJ2-7; the D call may be TRBD1 or TRBD2 (5 bases each). V dropped 0 bases and J dropped 0 bases, with 10 bases sitting between them. This CDR3 is 15 amino acids long. Germline-derived CDR1 and CDR2 are SGHRS and YFSETQ. The CDR3 loop is CASSLGHGASYEQYF. The CDR3 nucleotides are TGCGCCAGCAGCTTGGGACACGGGGCCTCCTACGAGCAGTACTTC.

The V call is TRBV3-1 (or the pseudogene TRBV3-2), the J call TRBJ1-3; no clear D. The CDR3 consists of 14 residues. V shed 5 bases and J shed 1 base, with 9 bases lying between them. Looked up from germline, CDR1 is LGHDT and CDR2 is YNNKEL (reference sequence). The CDR3 protein is CASSGLESGNTIYF. Written as DNA, the CDR3 is TGTGCCAGCAGCGGCCTAGAGTCTGGAAACACCATATATTTT.

The chain employs TRBV19 and TRBJ1-1; no clear D. Trimming removed 3 bases from V and 8 bases from J, with 13 bases in between. Germline V CDR1 and CDR2: LNHDA, SQIVND (reference sequence). The CDR3 has 13 amino acids. CDR3 region: CASSMSQVSEAFF. The CDR3 bases are TGTGCCAGTAGTATGTCCCAGGTGTCAGAAGCTTTCTTT.

The J gene is TRBJ1-6, the V gene TRBV28; D might be TRBD1 (5 bases). V was clipped by 3 bases and J by 5 bases, with 14 bases between them. There are 16 residues in the CDR3. Germline loops: CDR1 MDHEN, CDR2 SYDVKM. The CDR3 DNA reads TGTGCCAGCAGTTTCAATCCCAGGGTGGATAATTCACCCCTCCACTTT. As protein: CASSFNPRVDNSPLHF.

The chain links TRBV4-1 to TRBJ1-5; D unresolved. CDR3 size: 18 residues. The V end was cut by 0 bases, the J end by 0 bases, with 15 bases between. The germline CDR1 and CDR2 sequences are MGHRA and YSYEKL. DNA of the CDR3: TGCGCCAGCAGCCAAGACGTTAGGGAGTGGGGTAGCAATCAGCCCCAGCATTTT. Protein product: CASSQDVREWGSNQPQHF.

A single count supports this clone. The rearrangement links TRBV19 to TRBJ2-1; TRBD2 aligns across 11 bases. J lost 5 bases, V lost 0 bases, and 15 bases had no gene match. Per germline, CDR1 LNHDA and CDR2 SQIVND (reference sequence). The CDR3 spans 20 residues. This CDR3 reads CASSIDRLAGGPVYDNEQFF. CDR3 bases: TGTGCCAGTAGTATAGATCGGCTAGCGGGGGGCCCTGTGTACGACAATGAGCAGTTCTTC.

The rearrangement joins TRBV15 to TRBJ1-5; D unclear. Germline V lookup: CDR1 LNHNV, CDR2 YYDKDF (reference sequence). The CDR3 extends over 17 amino acids. Trimming took off 0 bases at V and 2 bases at J, with 14 bases between the two ends. This CDR3 reads CATSRDRWASGNQPQHF. CDR3 DNA sequence: TGTGCCACCAGCAGAGACCGATGGGCTTCGGGCAATCAGCCCCAGCATTTT.

The chain's CDR3 is CATSDFVGDGYTF. The CDR3 DNA sequence: TGTGCCACCAGTGATTTCGTGGGTGATGGCTACACCTTC. This rearrangement joins TRBV24-1 to TRBJ1-2, with D unresolved. V shed 1 base and J shed 6 bases, with 8 bases lying between them. CDR3 length: 13 amino acids. Germline CDR1 KGHDR, CDR2 SFDVKD.

The chain couples TRBV7-9 to TRBJ1-4; D not resolved. The CDR3 totals 14 residues. V gave up 5 bases and J gave up 5 bases, with 12 bases separating them. Per the germline V gene, CDR1 is SEHNR and CDR2 is FQNEAQ (reference sequence). DNA for the CDR3: TGTGCCAGCAGCGTCGGGGATCCCAATGAAAAACTGTTTTTT. It translates to CASSVGDPNEKLFF.

This clone was counted a few times. The chain carries TRBV19 and TRBJ1-1, with D perhaps TRBD1 (5 bases). Per the germline V gene, CDR1 is LNHDA and CDR2 is SQIVND (reference sequence). V dropped 3 bases and J dropped 5 bases, with 16 bases sitting between them. This CDR3 has 15 residues. CDR3 nucleotides: TGTGCCAGTAGTATCTACCCCAGGGTGGGAACTGAAGCTTTCTTT. Protein product: CASSIYPRVGTEAFF.

The rearrangement links TRBV28 to TRBJ1-5; D is unclear. CDR1 and CDR2 from the germline V gene are MDHEN and SYDVKM. Between the trimmed V and J ends, which lost 7 bases and 7 bases, there was a span of 14 bases. The CDR3 runs 13 residues. CDR3 sequence: CASNEPAGQPQHF. The CDR3 bases are TGTGCCAGCAATGAACCGGCAGGCCAGCCCCAGCATTTT.

V is TRBV25-1 and J is TRBJ1-4; the D is unclear. This CDR3 comprises 14 residues. The germline CDR1 and CDR2 sequences are MGHDK and SYGVNS. Trimming left V 5 bases short and J 0 bases short, with 7 bases between. The CDR3 protein is CASSSASTNEKLFF. The CDR3 bases are TGTGCCAGCAGTTCAGCTTCAACTAATGAAAAACTGTTTTTT. The whole variable domain, filled in from reference TRBV25-1 and TRBJ1-4, reads EADIYQTPRYLVIGTGKKITLECSQTMGHDKMYWYQQDPGMELHLIHYSYGVNSTEKGDLSSESTVSRIRTEHFPLTLESARPSHTSQYLCASSSASTNEKLFFGSGTQLSVL.

The rearrangement joins TRBV27 to TRBJ2-7; 7 positions match TRBD1. There are 17 residues in the CDR3. Looked up from germline, CDR1 is MNHEY and CDR2 is SMNVEV (reference sequence). Losses at the gene ends were 2 bases for V and 2 bases for J; bases not matched to a gene: 12. The CDR3 DNA reads as TGTGCCAGCAGTTTACGATCCCCGACAGGGTTAACCTACGAGCAGTACTTC. Protein: CASSLRSPTGLTYEQYF.

V gene TRBV7-2 combines with J gene TRBJ2-7, with 7 bases identical to TRBD2. The CDR3 is 15 residues long. CDR1 is SGHTA and CDR2 is FQGNSA in the germline V gene. The V gene end was trimmed by 6 bases and the J gene end by 4 bases; junction bases not matched to a gene: 12. In DNA, the CDR3 is TGTGCCAGCAGTATAGGGAGGGCCCCAGTTTACGAGCAGTACTTC. It encodes CASSIGRAPVYEQYF.

The chain joins TRBV11-2 to TRBJ1-2, with TRBD1 matching 9 bases. CDR1 and CDR2 from the germline V gene are SGHAT and FQNNGV. V dropped 5 bases and J dropped 4; count of bases not matched to a gene: 2. The CDR3 length is 13 residues. The CDR3 nucleotides are TGTGCCAGCAGCCGGGACAGGGTCTATGGCTACACCTTC. Translation gives CASSRDRVYGYTF.

V usage is TRBV28 and J usage is TRBJ1-2; D might be TRBD1 (5 bases). Germline CDR1 reads MDHEN; CDR2 reads SYDVKM. The CDR3 spans 14 residues. V shed 6 bases and J shed 4 bases, with 15 bases lying between them. The CDR3 region is CASRISQGPYGYTF. In DNA form, the CDR3 reads TGTGCCAGCAGGATCTCTCAGGGACCCTATGGCTACACCTTC.

The gene calls are TRBV3-1 (or the pseudogene TRBV3-2) and TRBJ1-3, with a weak D call TRBD1 (5 bases). Germline CDR1 LGHDT, CDR2 YNNKEL (reference sequence). The V and J ends lost 1 base and 3 bases respectively, with 7 bases between them. The CDR3 totals 14 residues. CDR3 coding DNA: TGTGCCAGCAGCCAAGGGGGGATTGGAAACACCATATATTTT. Residues: CASSQGGIGNTIYF.

In its sample, this clone was seen a few times. The chain combines TRBV29-1 with TRBJ1-2; D is undetermined. CDR1 and CDR2 from the germline V gene are SQVTM and ANQGSEA. CDR3 length: 13 residues. V was trimmed by 1 base and J by 7 bases, leaving 13 bases between them. The CDR3, as DNA: TGCAGCGTTGAAGGGGCGGCCGAACCTGGCTACACCTTC. It codes for CSVEGAAEPGYTF. The complete variable domain, with remaining parts taken from reference TRBV29-1 and TRBJ1-2, reads SAVISQKPSRDICQRGTSLTIQCQVDSQVTMMFWYRQQPGQSLTLIATANQGSEATYESGFVIDKFPISRPNLTFSTLTVSNMSPEDSSIYLCSVEGAAEPGYTFGSGTRLTVV.

The genes are TRBV4-1 and TRBJ1-1, with 8 bases that match TRBD1. Germline V gene sequence: CDR1 MGHRA, CDR2 YSYEKL. The CDR3 length is 14 residues. The V and J ends lost 7 bases and 0 bases, in that order; junction bases with no gene match: 4. The DNA for the CDR3 is TGCGCCAGCAAGACAGGGGCGATGAACACTGAAGCTTTCTTT. Translated, it gives CASKTGAMNTEAFF.

This sequence joins TRBV28 and TRBJ2-7; maybe TRBD1 (5 bases). The V gene lost 5 bases and the J gene lost 3 bases, with 11 bases spanning the gap. The CDR3 contains 13 residues. Germline V gene sequence: CDR1 MDHEN, CDR2 SYDVKM. CDR3 in amino acids: CASSPTGFYEQYF. As DNA, the CDR3 is TGTGCCAGCAGTCCAACAGGTTTCTACGAGCAGTACTTC.